Each of the 30 T cell receptor beta chains below was sequenced from the same sample in a study of cytomegalovirus exposure and HLA in healthy donors. Use of 60 Vbeta and 13 Jbeta primers characterized the PCR. The data were produced by immunoSEQ multiplex PCR, yet TCRdb's version contains in-frame clones alone and is incomplete. The table lists fewer than 150,000 clones, roughly 76% of them singletons. The sequencing sample was made of PBMCs. The receptor source for this set is a female donor in good health and CMV-seronegative.

The V and J genes are TRBV7-2 and TRBJ1-1, with D possibly being TRBD1 (5 bases). The CDR3 spans 15 residues. V was pared by 5 bases and J by 4 bases, with 17 bases between. Per germline, CDR1 SGHTA and CDR2 FQGNSA. Here the CDR3 DNA reads TGTGCCAGCAGCCTCAAATGGGGGGGTGGCACTGAAGCTTTCTTT. Its translation is CASSLKWGGGTEAFF.

This chain links TRBV30 with TRBJ1-3; D is unclear. Trimming shortened V by 4 bases and J by 0 bases, and 7 bases separated the two germline ends. CDR3 size: 13 residues. Germline CDR1 is GTSNPN and CDR2 is SVGIG (reference sequence). This CDR3 is CAWTGNSGNTIYF. The CDR3, as DNA: TGTGCCTGGACCGGGAACTCTGGAAACACCATATATTTT. Looking up the rest from reference TRBV30 and TRBJ1-3 gives the full variable domain: SQTIHQWPATLVQPVGSPLSLECTVEGTSNPNLYWYRQAAGRGLQLLFYSVGIGQISSEVPQNLSASRPQDRQFILSSKKLLLSDSGFYLCAWTGNSGNTIYFGEGSWLTVV.

The chain uses TRBV27 and TRBJ1-2, with TRBD1 identical over 7 bases. V trimming: 6 bases; J trimming: 7 bases; junction bases outside the gene matches: 8. The V gene's germline CDR1 is MNHEY and CDR2 SMNVEV (reference sequence). This CDR3 is built from 13 residues. The CDR3 nucleotides read TGTGCCAGCAGCCCCATAGGGGGCGGTGGCTACACCTTC. It codes for CASSPIGGGGYTF.

The V call is TRBV28, the J call TRBJ2-7, with D maybe TRBD2 (6 bases). Deletions cut 5 bases from V and 4 bases from J, with 21 bases between. The CDR3 is made up of 16 amino acids. Germline CDR1 is MDHEN and CDR2 is SYDVKM. DNA of the CDR3: TGTGCCAGCAGTGCTCGAAAGGGGAGGACGGGTTACGAGCAGTACTTC. Amino acids: CASSARKGRTGYEQYF.

The chain carries TRBV2 and TRBJ2-5; TRBD1 matches 7 bases. With V trimmed by 8 bases and J by 2 bases, 8 bases remained unmatched. This CDR3 has 14 amino acids. In germline, CDR1 is SNHLY, CDR2 FYNNEI. The CDR3 is CASVSQGVQETQYF. CDR3 bases: TGTGCCAGCGTCTCGCAGGGGGTACAAGAGACCCAGTACTTC. The complete variable domain, with remaining parts taken from reference TRBV2 and TRBJ2-5, reads EPEVTQTPSHQVTQMGQEVILRCVPISNHLYFYWYRQILGQKVEFLVSFYNNEISEKSEIFDDQFSVERPDGSNFTLKIRSTKLEDSAMYFCASVSQGVQETQYFGPGTRLLVL.

This sequence joins TRBV28 and TRBJ1-2; no reliable D call. There are 14 residues in the CDR3. From germline, CDR1 is MDHEN and CDR2 SYDVKM. The germline V and J ends were trimmed by 5 bases and 5 bases, with 15 bases remaining between them. Written as DNA, the CDR3 is TGTGCCAGCAGTGTAGGAGATATTTCTTATGGCTACACCTTC. Residues: CASSVGDISYGYTF.

This chain uses TRBV6-5 with TRBJ2-1; 14 bases align to TRBD2. This CDR3 has 16 residues. Germline loops: CDR1 MNHEY, CDR2 SVGAGI. J lost 6 bases, V lost 1 base, and 2 bases had no gene match. The CDR3 sequence: CASSYWGTSGGNEQFF. The CDR3 DNA follows: TGTGCCAGCAGTTACTGGGGGACTAGCGGGGGCAATGAGCAGTTCTTC.

The V and J genes are TRBV11-2 and TRBJ2-1, with TRBD1 identical over 9 bases. The V and J ends lost 4 bases and 2 bases, in that order; junction bases with no gene match: 6. Germline V lookup: CDR1 SGHAT, CDR2 FQNNGV. The CDR3 is made up of 16 amino acids. The CDR3 nucleotides read TGTGCCAGCAGCTCAATCACAGGGGGCCCCTACAATGAGCAGTTCTTC. Translation gives CASSSITGGPYNEQFF.

The chain joins TRBV18 to TRBJ1-5, with D tentatively TRBD1 (5 bases). Trimming cost V 3 bases and J 1 base, with 10 bases left between them. The CDR3 loop spans 15 amino acids. Per germline, CDR1 KGHSH and CDR2 LQKENI. This chain's CDR3 is CASSPDGGSNQPQHF. CDR3 DNA sequence: TGTGCCAGCTCACCCGACGGGGGGAGCAATCAGCCCCAGCATTTT.

The gene calls are TRBV7-3 and TRBJ2-1; TRBD1 agrees at 7 bases. Germline lookup yields CDR1 SGHTA and CDR2 FQGTGA. The V and J ends lost 0 bases and 5 bases, in that order; junction bases with no gene match: 7. CDR3 length: 16 amino acids. Written as DNA, the CDR3 is TGTGCCAGCAGCTTAACGTTGGGGGACAGTAACAATGAGCAGTTCTTC. Translating gives CASSLTLGDSNNEQFF.

V is TRBV28 and J is TRBJ1-1; unclear D gene. The CDR3 consists of 12 residues. V was trimmed by 3 bases and J by 6 bases, leaving 8 bases between them. Germline lookup yields CDR1 MDHEN and CDR2 SYDVKM. CDR3 bases: TGTGCCAGCAGTTTCGCCAGGCCTGAAGCTTTCTTT. Translated: CASSFARPEAFF.

This clone occurred once. This sequence joins TRBV6-5 and TRBJ1-2; a possible D gene is TRBD1 (5 bases). V was cut by 2 bases and J by 8 bases, with 6 bases left in between. CDR1 and CDR2 from the germline V gene are MNHEY and SVGAGI. The CDR3 is 11 residues long. The CDR3: CASSYQGGYTF. The DNA for the CDR3 is TGTGCCAGCAGTTACCAGGGAGGCTACACCTTC.

In the case of this clone: Other DNA sequences of this sample code for an identical CDR3. CDR3 protein: CASSFRGGNTEAFF. The CDR3 DNA reads TGTGCCAGCAGTTTTCGGGGTGGGAACACTGAAGCTTTCTTT. The chain uses TRBV28 and TRBJ1-1; no clear D gene. The CDR3 has 14 residues. Germline lookup yields CDR1 MDHEN and CDR2 SYDVKM. The V end was cut by 3 bases, the J end by 1 base, with 9 bases between.

This clone was found once. This chain joins TRBV5-1 and TRBJ2-1, with TRBD2 as a possible D gene (6 bases). The germline V gene has CDR1 SGHRS and CDR2 YFSETQ. The V end lost 0 bases, the J end lost 11 bases, and 15 bases lay between the germline ends. This CDR3 is 14 amino acids long. In DNA, the CDR3 is TGCGCCAGCAGCTTGGAATTTCTTGGGACTCAGCAGTTCTTC. This encodes CASSLEFLGTQQFF.

The table lists this clone with a few counts. The chain links TRBV7-9 to TRBJ2-5, with 8 bases matching TRBD1. Germline V gene data show CDR1 as SEHNR and CDR2 as FQNEAQ (reference sequence). The V gene end was trimmed by 1 base and the J gene end by 5 bases; junction bases not matched to a gene: 3. The CDR3 consists of 14 residues. CDR3 amino acids: CASSLGQGKETQYF. CDR3 nucleotide sequence: TGTGCCAGCAGCTTAGGACAGGGGAAGGAGACCCAGTACTTC.

This sequence joins TRBV27 and TRBJ2-1; possible D gene TRBD2, 5 bases. Germline CDR1 and CDR2: MNHEY and SMNVEV (reference sequence). CDR3 length: 14 amino acids. Trimming shortened V by 1 base and J by 8 bases, and 12 bases separated the two germline ends. The CDR3 is CASSLWSGSDEQFF. The CDR3 DNA reads TGTGCCAGCAGTTTATGGTCGGGTAGCGATGAGCAGTTCTTC.

The table lists this clone with a few counts. The chain carries TRBV7-9 and TRBJ1-5; 9 bases align to TRBD1. The CDR3 runs to 16 residues. The V gene's germline CDR1 is SEHNR and CDR2 FQNEAQ (reference sequence). Germline trimming cut 3 bases from V and 6 bases from J; bases unmatched to any gene: 9. The CDR3 loop is CASSLATGGVSQPQHF. The CDR3 DNA follows: TGTGCCAGCAGCTTGGCGACAGGGGGGGTGAGTCAGCCCCAGCATTTT.

This chain connects TRBV6-5 to TRBJ1-2, with 7 positions matching TRBD1. The ends lost 0 bases at V and 4 bases at J; junction bases unmatched: 8. The CDR3 runs 16 residues. CDR1 is MNHEY and CDR2 is SVGAGI in the germline V gene. This CDR3 reads CASSYSYRGLGYGYTF. The CDR3 coding sequence is TGTGCCAGCAGTTACTCCTATAGGGGGCTGGGCTATGGCTACACCTTC.

J is TRBJ2-3 and V is TRBV18; tentatively, D is TRBD1 (6 bases). Trimming pared 0 bases from V and 3 bases from J, leaving 10 bases between. CDR3 size: 15 residues. Germline loops: CDR1 KGHSH, CDR2 LQKENI. The CDR3 DNA reads TGTGCCAGCTCACCACCCGGGACAAGGACAGATACGCAGTATTTT. Its translation: CASSPPGTRTDTQYF.

The CDR3: CASSLDRGPDTQYF. The CDR3, as DNA: TGCGCCAGCAGCTTGGACAGGGGGCCAGATACGCAGTATTTT. V gene TRBV5-1 combines with J gene TRBJ2-3, with 9 bases lining up with TRBD1. Germline values: CDR1 SGHRS, CDR2 YFSETQ. Germline trimming cut 0 bases from V and 4 bases from J; bases unmatched to any gene: 0. The CDR3 is 14 amino acids.

V gene TRBV6-6 combines with J gene TRBJ2-1; D is undetermined. The CDR3 contains 11 residues. Germline lookup yields CDR1 MNHNY and CDR2 SVGAGI (reference sequence). V dropped 6 bases and J dropped 6 bases, with 6 bases sitting between them. The CDR3 sequence is CASSHGNEQFF. The DNA of the CDR3 is TGTGCCAGCAGCCACGGCAATGAGCAGTTCTTC.

This clone was seen only a few times. J is TRBJ2-3 and V is TRBV9, with 12 bases fitting TRBD2. The CDR3 extends over 16 amino acids. Germline V gene data show CDR1 as SGDLS and CDR2 as YYNGEE. Trimming removed 0 bases from V and 4 bases from J; junction bases left unmatched: 3. The CDR3, as DNA: TGTGCCAGCAGCGTAGCTAGCGGGAGGGCGGCAGATACGCAGTATTTT. Protein: CASSVASGRAADTQYF.

The V call is TRBV4-1, the J call TRBJ2-7; 7 nucleotides agree with TRBD1. The CDR3 contains 18 residues. J gave up 2 bases and V 0 bases, and 13 bases lay outside the gene matches. Germline values: CDR1 MGHRA, CDR2 YSYEKL. The CDR3, as DNA: TGCGCCAGCAGCCAAGATCCTTTCCCGACAGGGCCCCCCTACGAGCAGTACTTC. This sequence encodes CASSQDPFPTGPPYEQYF.

This clone was counted between two and nine times. V and J are TRBV10-2 and TRBJ2-1; D unclear. Trimming removed 7 bases from V and 4 bases from J, with 5 bases in between. The CDR3 is made up of 11 amino acids. Germline values: CDR1 WSHSY, CDR2 SAAADI. The CDR3 region is CASISYNEQFF. CDR3 coding DNA: TGCGCCAGCATTAGTTACAATGAGCAGTTCTTC.

The rearrangement joins TRBV27 to TRBJ1-3, with D perhaps TRBD1 (5 bases). The CDR3 length is 15 residues. The V end was cut by 4 bases, the J end by 3 bases, with 13 bases between. The germline CDR1 and CDR2 sequences are MNHEY and SMNVEV (reference sequence). Here the CDR3 DNA reads TGTGCCAGCAGTTACTCAGGGAAGAATGGAAACACCATATATTTT. Its protein is CASSYSGKNGNTIYF.

In regard to this clone: The same CDR3 also results from other DNA sequences found in this sample. In DNA form, the CDR3 reads TGTGCCAGCAGGGGGACAGGGCAAGAGACCCAGTACTTC. It is translated as CASRGTGQETQYF. The chain couples TRBV2 to TRBJ2-5, with 9 bases matching TRBD1. The V gene end was trimmed by 6 bases and the J gene end by 2 bases; junction bases not matched to a gene: 1. This CDR3 has 13 residues. Germline CDR1 is SNHLY and CDR2 is FYNNEI. Filled out from reference TRBV2 and TRBJ2-5, the complete variable domain reads EPEVTQTPSHQVTQMGQEVILRCVPISNHLYFYWYRQILGQKVEFLVSFYNNEISEKSEIFDDQFSVERPDGSNFTLKIRSTKLEDSAMYFCASRGTGQETQYFGPGTRLLVL.

The V call is TRBV28, the J call TRBJ2-1; a weak D match, TRBD1 (5 bases). The length of the CDR3 is 18 residues. Germline CDR1 reads MDHEN; CDR2 reads SYDVKM. The V gene lost 3 bases and the J gene lost 4 bases, with 22 bases spanning the gap. In DNA, the CDR3 is TGTGCCAGCAGTTTGGTGGCAGGGCTTGCCCAACTATACAATGAGCAGTTCTTC. Amino acid sequence: CASSLVAGLAQLYNEQFF.

The table lists this clone with a count of one. V gene TRBV9 combines with J gene TRBJ2-5, with a weak D call TRBD1 (6 bases). Looked up from germline, CDR1 is SGDLS and CDR2 is YYNGEE. Trimming took 0 bases from V and 7 from J, leaving 16 bases between them. The CDR3 has 15 amino acids. In DNA, the CDR3 is TGTGCCAGCAGCGTAGAGCTGACTACACAGGGGACCCAGTACTTC. Its protein product is CASSVELTTQGTQYF. The entire variable domain, with the rest obtained from reference TRBV9 and TRBJ2-5, is as follows: DSGVTQTPKHLITATGQRVTLRCSPRSGDLSVYWYQQSLDQGLQFLIQYYNGEERAKGNILERFSAQQFPDLHSELNLSSLELGDSALYFCASSVELTTQGTQYFGPGTRLLVL.

A word on this clone: The sample contains more than one DNA sequence encoding this CDR3. V usage is TRBV6-5 and J usage is TRBJ2-7, with a possible D match to TRBD1 (6 bases). The CDR3 runs to 12 residues. The V end lost 6 bases, the J end lost 3 bases, and 9 bases lay between the germline ends. Germline loops: CDR1 MNHEY, CDR2 SVGAGI. CDR3 in amino acids: CASSLQGYEQYF. The CDR3 DNA is TGTGCCAGCAGCCTACAGGGCTACGAGCAGTACTTC.

For this clone: One junction end does not reproduce the germline sequence, and a read error may be involved. The V and J genes are TRBV4-1 and TRBJ2-5; a weak D match, TRBD1 (5 bases). Germline V gives CDR1 MGHRA, CDR2 YSYEKL. This CDR3 comprises 15 residues. In DNA form, the CDR3 reads TGCGCCAGTAGCCAAGAAGGCAGGGAAGCAGAGACCCAGTACTTC. This translates into CASSQEGREAETQYF.